Listed here are 20 T cell receptor beta chains from one sample, sequenced in a study of T cell repertoires in cytomegalovirus infection. These receptors are not linked to any known antigen. One entry per CDR3 protein results from TCRdb running MiXCR on the reads. The sample records 250,000 to 300,000 distinct CDR3 sequences, about 20% being singletons. Sequenced material: cultured PBMCs, taken from culture after CMV antigen stimulation. These receptors originate from a human donor in good health (CMV status not recorded). Some clones in this sample may be carry-over from other donors' samples.

J is TRBJ2-2 and V is TRBV4-1, with unresolved D. Germline V lookup: CDR1 MGHRA, CDR2 YSYEKL. Trimming cost V 0 bases and J 4 bases, with 9 bases left between them. The CDR3 has 15 amino acids. The CDR3 here is CASSQEPQFTGELFF. The CDR3 region has the DNA TGCGCCAGCAGCCAAGAGCCGCAGTTCACCGGGGAGCTGTTTTTT.

This clonotype occurred a few times. The chain couples TRBV18 to TRBJ1-1; D is possibly TRBD1 (5 bases). V was trimmed by 2 bases and J by 3 bases, leaving 10 bases between them. The germline CDR1 and CDR2 sequences are KGHSH and LQKENI. The CDR3 has 14 amino acids. The CDR3 DNA reads as TGTGCCAGCTCACCAAAATTAGGGGACACTGAAGCTTTCTTT. Amino acids: CASSPKLGDTEAFF.

This clonotype appeared many times. The genes are TRBV19 and TRBJ2-5; no clear D. The V gene's germline CDR1 is LNHDA and CDR2 SQIVND (reference sequence). The CDR3 is 13 residues long. Trimming pared 8 bases from V and 2 bases from J, leaving 12 bases between. The chain's CDR3 is CASARALQETQYF. As DNA, the CDR3 is TGTGCCAGTGCCCGCGCCCTTCAAGAGACCCAGTACTTC.

The chain combines TRBV12-3 or TRBV12-4 with TRBJ1-5, with 9 bases aligning to TRBD1. Unmatched junction bases numbered 4, after V lost 6 bases and J lost 1 base. There are 15 residues in the CDR3. For the CDR3, the DNA is TGTGCCAGCAGGTGGGGACAGGGCAGCAATCAGCCCCAGCATTTT. Amino acids: CASRWGQGSNQPQHF.

The chain recombines TRBV29-1 with TRBJ2-1; 12 bases line up with TRBD2. The CDR3 is made up of 13 amino acids. Looked up from germline, CDR1 is SQVTM and CDR2 is ANQGSEA. V lost 5 bases, J lost 9 bases, and 5 bases stayed unmatched. The CDR3 protein is CSVLAGGPGEQFF. CDR3 nucleotide sequence: TGCAGCGTTCTAGCGGGAGGGCCTGGTGAGCAGTTCTTC.

The chain is built from TRBV24-1 and TRBJ1-1; 8 bases line up with TRBD1. This CDR3 region has 14 residues. V was clipped by 4 bases and J by 5 bases; unmatched bases: 5. CDR1 is KGHDR, CDR2 SFDVKD, per germline. CDR3 in amino acids: CATSETGGKTEAFF. The CDR3 DNA reads as TGTGCCACCAGTGAAACAGGGGGAAAGACTGAAGCTTTCTTT.

There are a few counts of this clonotype. This chain links TRBV29-1 with TRBJ1-5; TRBD1 is a possible D gene (6 bases). V was cut by 4 bases and J by 4 bases, with 11 bases left in between. Per germline, CDR1 SQVTM and CDR2 ANQGSEA. This CDR3 contains 13 residues. CDR3 in amino acids: CSVVPQGNQPQHF. The CDR3 DNA follows: TGCAGCGTTGTACCGCAGGGGAATCAGCCCCAGCATTTT. Full variable domain (outside the CDR3, taken from reference TRBV29-1 and TRBJ1-5): SAVISQKPSRDICQRGTSLTIQCQVDSQVTMMFWYRQQPGQSLTLIATANQGSEATYESGFVIDKFPISRPNLTFSTLTVSNMSPEDSSIYLCSVVPQGNQPQHFGDGTRLSIL.

The chain couples TRBV6-5 to TRBJ2-5; D call uncertain. Looked up from germline, CDR1 is MNHEY and CDR2 is SVGAGI. Trimming took off 5 bases at V and 4 bases at J, with 17 bases between the two ends. There are 15 residues in the CDR3. The CDR3 region is CASSRYLQPAETQYF. CDR3 coding DNA: TGTGCCAGCAGTCGCTACCTGCAGCCGGCAGAGACCCAGTACTTC.

In this sample, this clonotype turned up a few times. The CDR3 DNA reads TGTGCCAGCAGTAAACAAGGGACACTCATCTCCTACGAGCAGTACTTC. This sequence encodes CASSKQGTLISYEQYF. This chain uses TRBV6-1 with TRBJ2-7; weak D call: TRBD1 (6 bases). CDR3 length equals 16 residues. Trimming pared 5 bases from V and 0 bases from J, leaving 17 bases between. Germline lookup yields CDR1 MNHNS and CDR2 SASEGT.

This clonotype was counted only a few times. The chain links TRBV29-1 to TRBJ2-1; perhaps D is TRBD1 or TRBD2 (6 bases each). The CDR3 consists of 16 residues. With 4 bases removed from V and 4 bases from J, the gap between germline ends came to 20 bases. Germline values: CDR1 SQVTM, CDR2 ANQGSEA. For the CDR3, the DNA is TGCAGCGTTGTCCCCCGGGGGCGCCTCGATTACAATGAGCAGTTCTTC. It codes for CSVVPRGRLDYNEQFF.

For the CDR3, the DNA is TGTGCCAGCAGACTAGCGGTCCTGAGCTCCTACGAGCAGTACTTC. This sequence encodes CASRLAVLSSYEQYF. This chain connects TRBV2 to TRBJ2-7; 8 positions match TRBD2. The CDR3 covers 15 residues. V shed 6 bases, J shed 0 bases, and the junction held 7 bases outside the gene matches. Germline V lookup: CDR1 SNHLY, CDR2 FYNNEI.

The J gene is TRBJ1-4, the V gene TRBV12-3 or TRBV12-4; unclear D gene. The CDR3 is made up of 12 amino acids. The V and J ends lost 5 bases and 6 bases respectively, with 7 bases between them. CDR3 loop: CASSDGDEKLFF. In DNA form, the CDR3 reads TGTGCCAGCAGTGACGGGGATGAAAAACTGTTTTTT.

The genes are TRBV7-9 and TRBJ1-1; a weak D match, TRBD1 (5 bases). V was pared by 1 base and J by 1 base, with 10 bases between. CDR3 length equals 15 residues. CDR1 and CDR2 from the germline V gene are SEHNR and FQNEAQ (reference sequence). The CDR3 nucleotides read TGTGCCAGCAGCTTAGAGCAGGGAGAGAACACTGAAGCTTTCTTT. Translation: CASSLEQGENTEAFF.

This clonotype occurred many times. The rearrangement uses TRBV11-1 and TRBJ2-1, with 12 bases matching TRBD2. CDR1 is SGHAT, CDR2 FQDESV, per germline (reference sequence). With V trimmed by 3 bases and J by 4 bases, 13 bases remained unmatched. The CDR3 extends over 19 amino acids. CDR3 nucleotides: TGTGCCAGCAGCTTGCGTGGACTAGCGGGATTGGGAGTTTACAATGAGCAGTTCTTC. As protein: CASSLRGLAGLGVYNEQFF.

This clonotype was counted ten times or more. The J gene is TRBJ2-1, the V gene TRBV7-9; the match to TRBD2 covers 16 bases. The ends lost 5 bases at V and 4 bases at J; junction bases unmatched: 2. Germline CDR1 is SEHNR and CDR2 is FQNEAQ (reference sequence). The CDR3 runs to 16 residues. The CDR3 DNA follows: TGTGCCAGCAGCGGGGGACTAGCGGGAGGGTACAATGAGCAGTTCTTC. Amino acid sequence: CASSGGLAGGYNEQFF.

This clonotype turned up a few times. V gene TRBV19 combines with J gene TRBJ1-1, with D perhaps TRBD1 (6 bases). Germline V lookup: CDR1 LNHDA, CDR2 SQIVND (reference sequence). The CDR3 length is 16 residues. V was cut by 2 bases and J by 1 base, with 14 bases left in between. The CDR3 sequence: CASSISRGHPNTEAFF. The DNA for the CDR3 is TGTGCCAGTAGTATATCGAGGGGACATCCGAACACTGAAGCTTTCTTT.

The V call is TRBV7-9, the J call TRBJ2-7, with D tentatively TRBD2 (5 bases). Germline V CDR1 and CDR2: SEHNR, FQNEAQ (reference sequence). This CDR3 has 12 residues. Trimming cost V 8 bases and J 6 bases, with 14 bases left between them. The CDR3: CASRGPSGEQYF. The DNA of the CDR3 is TGTGCCAGCCGAGGGCCCTCCGGCGAGCAGTACTTC.

The chain recombines TRBV12-3 or TRBV12-4 with TRBJ2-7; D is possibly TRBD2 (5 bases). This CDR3 has 14 residues. V lost 6 bases and J lost 3, with 15 bases in between. This CDR3 reads CASSPEGQFYEQYV. Here the CDR3 DNA reads TGTGCCAGCAGCCCTGAGGGCCAGTTCTACGAGCAGTACGTC.

Ten or more counts support this clonotype. The CDR3 coding sequence is TGTGCCAGCAGCTTAGACAGGGGAAGCACTGAAGCTTTCTTT. Translating gives CASSLDRGSTEAFF. The chain is built from TRBV7-2 and TRBJ1-1, with 7 bases fitting TRBD1. Germline CDR1 is SGHTA and CDR2 is FQGNSA. The trim removed 1 base at V and 4 bases at J, leaving 3 bases unmatched. CDR3 length: 14 amino acids.

The chain's CDR3 is CASSYMARGEQFF. CDR3 DNA sequence: TGTGCCAGCAGTTATATGGCCAGGGGTGAGCAGTTCTTC. The chain employs TRBV6-2 or TRBV6-3 and TRBJ2-1, with D perhaps TRBD1 (6 bases). The CDR3 loop spans 13 amino acids. The V and J ends lost 3 bases and 9 bases respectively, with 12 bases between them. Germline CDR1 and CDR2: MNHEY and SVGEGT.